This T cell receptor (beta chain) stems from a study of somatic mutations in cytotoxic T cells in rheumatoid arthritis. Study summary: Patient blood, which was peripheral blood collected as 30 ml EDTA, was drawn right after diagnosis and before any treatment started. T-cell populations stained with V beta antibodies were in some cases flow-sorted at nearly 100% purity, including V beta1+ cells that were sequenced for TCRB. The study, taken as a whole, reports: Each of about an eighth of the roughly 60 patients had a largest CD8+ clone that made up more than 20% of CD8+ cells. CD8+ T cells showed clonality that did not differ significantly between patients with rheumatoid arthritis and age-matched healthy controls.

Libraries were prepared by immunoSEQ multiplex PCR; TCRdb keeps only in-frame clonotypes and omits some of them. The sample has 9,500 or so clones, just under 85% seen once. J was trimmed by 4 bases and V by 3 bases; bases with no gene match: 21. Germline CDR1 and CDR2: PRHDT and FYEKMQ (reference sequence). The CDR3 has 19 amino acids. With regard to this clone: Antigen: not known.

The receptor's source is an adult with rheumatoid arthritis. Sequenced input: CD8+ T cells sorted from blood. The chain carries TRBV13 and TRBJ2-7; TRBD2 aligns across 7 bases. CDR3 protein: CASSLRISLAATDHYEQYF. CDR3 in DNA: TGTGCCAGCAGCTTGCGGATTAGCCTAGCGGCCACCGACCATTACGAGCAGTACTTC.